This T cell receptor beta chain emerged from a study of T cell changes during pregnancy in multiple sclerosis. Assay: immunoSEQ multiplex PCR; the TCRdb copy retains only in-frame clones and omits some. In the table there are more than 80,000 clones, under 95% of which are singletons. The CDR3 has 15 amino acids. Germline-derived CDR1 and CDR2 are MNHEY and SVGAGI. Trimming removed 5 bases at V and 0 bases at J, with 12 bases between. This specimen was peripheral blood, taken in the first trimester of pregnancy. This sequence originates from a female donor with multiple sclerosis, enrolled in a pregnancy study. The chain links TRBV6-5 to TRBJ2-3; D might be TRBD1 (6 bases). CDR3 DNA sequence: TGTGCCAGCAGTGTTTCAGGGGCCAGCACAGATACGCAGTATTTT. It codes for CASSVSGASTDTQYF.